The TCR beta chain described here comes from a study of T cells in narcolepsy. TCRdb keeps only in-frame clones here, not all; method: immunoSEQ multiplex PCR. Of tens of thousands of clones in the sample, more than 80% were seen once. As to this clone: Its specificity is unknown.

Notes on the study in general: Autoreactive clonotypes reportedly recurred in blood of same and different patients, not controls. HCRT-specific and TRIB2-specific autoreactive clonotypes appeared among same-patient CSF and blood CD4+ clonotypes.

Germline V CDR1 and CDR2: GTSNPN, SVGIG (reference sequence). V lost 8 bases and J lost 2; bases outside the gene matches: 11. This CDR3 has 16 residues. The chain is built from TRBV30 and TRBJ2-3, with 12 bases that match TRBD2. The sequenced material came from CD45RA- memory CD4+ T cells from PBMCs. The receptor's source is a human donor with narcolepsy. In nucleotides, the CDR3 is TGTGCCACCCATCCGGGACTAGCGGGTTTCACAGATACGCAGTATTTT. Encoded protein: CATHPGLAGFTDTQYF.